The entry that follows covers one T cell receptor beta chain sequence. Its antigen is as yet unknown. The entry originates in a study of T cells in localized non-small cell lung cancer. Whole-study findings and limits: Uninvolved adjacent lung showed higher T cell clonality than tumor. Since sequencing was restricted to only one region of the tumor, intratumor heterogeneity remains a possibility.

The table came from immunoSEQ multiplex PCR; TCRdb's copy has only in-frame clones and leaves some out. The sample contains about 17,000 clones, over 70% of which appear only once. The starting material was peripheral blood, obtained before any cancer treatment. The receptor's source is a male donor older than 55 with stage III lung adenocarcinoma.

The CDR3 DNA sequence: TGCGCCAGCATGGAGGGATACGGGGCCAACGTCCTGACTTTC. Its protein is CASMEGYGANVLTF. The rearrangement links TRBV5-1 to TRBJ2-6, with a tentative D call TRBD2 (6 bases). The CDR3 consists of 14 residues. CDR1 and CDR2 from the germline V gene are SGHRS and YFSETQ. V lost 6 bases to trimming and J lost 4 bases, with 11 bases between them.